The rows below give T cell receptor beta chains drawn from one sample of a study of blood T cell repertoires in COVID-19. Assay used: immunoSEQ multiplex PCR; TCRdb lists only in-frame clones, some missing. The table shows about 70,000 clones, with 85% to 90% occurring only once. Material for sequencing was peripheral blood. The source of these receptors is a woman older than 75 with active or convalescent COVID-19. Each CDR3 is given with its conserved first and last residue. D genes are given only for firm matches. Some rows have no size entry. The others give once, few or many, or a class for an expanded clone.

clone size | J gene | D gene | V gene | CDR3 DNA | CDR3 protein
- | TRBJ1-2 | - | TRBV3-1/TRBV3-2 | TGTGCCAGCAGCCAGGGCGGGGGAGGGTTCCCCAACAGCTTCCCATATGGCTACACCTTC | CASSQGGGGFPNSFPYGYTF
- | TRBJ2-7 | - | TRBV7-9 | TGTGCCAGCAGCCCAGAAACAGGGATACACGAGCAGTACTTC | CASSPETGIHEQYF
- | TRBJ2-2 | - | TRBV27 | TGTGCCAGCAGCCGCCGAACGCAGGGTCCGGGGGCCGGGGAGCTGTTTTTT | CASSRRTQGPGAGELFF
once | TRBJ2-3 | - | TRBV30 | TGTGCCTTACCGGGCCTAGGGGGGGGCACAGATACGCAGTATTTT | CALPGLGGGTDTQYF
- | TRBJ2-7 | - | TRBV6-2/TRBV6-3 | TGTGCCAGCAGTTTTTATCCCTTGTACGAGCAGTACTTC | CASSFYPLYEQYF
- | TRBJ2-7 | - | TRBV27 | TGTGCCAGCAGTTTATCCAGGGGCTCCTACGAGCAGTACTTC | CASSLSRGSYEQYF
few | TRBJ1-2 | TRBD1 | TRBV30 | TGTGCCTGGAGTATTACAATCCGGACAGGCTATGGCTACACCTTC | CAWSITIRTGYGYTF
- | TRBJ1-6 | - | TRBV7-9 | TGTGCCAGCAGCCGCGGGGTGGATTCACCCCTCCACTTT | CASSRGVDSPLHF
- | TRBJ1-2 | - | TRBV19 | TGTGCCAGTAGTAGGTGGGGGGGATATGGCTACACCTTC | CASSRWGGYGYTF
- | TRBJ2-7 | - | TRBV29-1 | TGCAGCGCTAAGGACACCAGCTCCTACGAGCAGTACTTC | CSAKDTSSYEQYF
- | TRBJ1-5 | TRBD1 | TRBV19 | TGTGCCAGTAGTATTTTGGGGACAGGTGGAGTTGGTCAGCCCCAGCATTTT | CASSILGTGGVGQPQHF
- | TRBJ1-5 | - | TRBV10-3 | TGTGCCATCAGTGAGAGTGGGGGGAATCAGCCCCAGCATTTT | CAISESGGNQPQHF
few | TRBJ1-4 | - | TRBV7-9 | TGTGCCAGCAGCTTGGGGACACATAATGAAAAACTGTTTTTT | CASSLGTHNEKLFF
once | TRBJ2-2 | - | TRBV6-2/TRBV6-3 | TGTGCCAGCAGCCACAGGGTCACCGGGGAGCTGTTTTTT | CASSHRVTGELFF
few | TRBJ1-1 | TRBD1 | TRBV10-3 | TGTGCCATCCGCCGGGACAGGGCGGTTGAAGCTTTCTTT | CAIRRDRAVEAFF
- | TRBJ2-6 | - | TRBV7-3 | TGTGCCAGCAGCTTATCAGGGATTACCTTTGGGGCCAACGTCCTGACTTTC | CASSLSGITFGANVLTF
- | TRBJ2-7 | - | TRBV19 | TGTGCCAGTAGTTTATCCTCCTACGAGCAGTACTTC | CASSLSSYEQYF
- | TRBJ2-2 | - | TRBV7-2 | TGTGCCAGCAGCCCGGAGGGGACCGGGGAGCTGTTTTTT | CASSPEGTGELFF
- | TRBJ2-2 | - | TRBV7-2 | TGTGCCAGCAGCCCAAGCGGTGGGGGGGAGCTGTTTTTT | CASSPSGGGELFF
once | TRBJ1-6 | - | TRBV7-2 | TGTGCCAGCAGCTTAGTGCCGACAGATTATAATTCACCCCTCCACTTT | CASSLVPTDYNSPLHF
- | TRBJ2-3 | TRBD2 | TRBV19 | TGTGCCAGTAGTAACCCGGGACTAGGGGTCACAGATACGCAGTATTTT | CASSNPGLGVTDTQYF
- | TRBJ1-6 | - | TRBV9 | TGTGCCAGCAGCCGTAGGAGCTCCTATAATTCACCCCTCCACTTT | CASSRRSSYNSPLHF
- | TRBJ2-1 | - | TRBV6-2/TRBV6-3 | TGTGCCAGCAGTTGGGGGGGCGTCGACAATGAGCAGTTCTTC | CASSWGGVDNEQFF
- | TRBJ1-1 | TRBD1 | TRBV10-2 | TGCGCCAGCAGTGAGCGACAGGGTTTCGCTGAAGCTTTCTTT | CASSERQGFAEAFF
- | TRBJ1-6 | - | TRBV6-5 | TGTGCCAGCAGTTGGCGCCGGGGGGGGAATTCACCCCTCCACTTT | CASSWRRGGNSPLHF
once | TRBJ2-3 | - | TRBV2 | TGTGCCGGGGGGACGGAGCCTCTAGATACGCAGTATTTT | CAGGTEPLDTQYF
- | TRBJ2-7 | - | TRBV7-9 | TGTGCCAGCAGCCCCGAAGCCGGGACATTCAACGAGCAGTACTTC | CASSPEAGTFNEQYF
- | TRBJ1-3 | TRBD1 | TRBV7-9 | TGTGCCAGCAGCTTAGATCCCCCAGGGACAGGGGGGGCTGGAAACACCATATATTTT | CASSLDPPGTGGAGNTIYF
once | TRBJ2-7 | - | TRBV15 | TGTGCCACCAGCAGAGATCATAGTAGCTCCTACGAGCAGTACTTC | CATSRDHSSSYEQYF
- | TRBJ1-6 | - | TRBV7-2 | TGTGCCAGCAGGTTAGGGTCGGATTCACCCCTCCACTTT | CASRLGSDSPLHF
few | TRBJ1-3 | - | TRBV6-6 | TGTGCCAGCAGCCAGTGGGGAGGGACACATTGGGGGCACATCTCTGGAAACACCATATATTTT | CASSQWGGTHWGHISGNTIYF